These 26 T cell receptor beta chains were sequenced from one sample in a study of T cell changes during pregnancy in multiple sclerosis. Data came from immunoSEQ multiplex PCR; TCRdb stores just in-frame clones and leaves some out. The table shows under 9,500 clones, with 75% to 90% occurring only once. Sequences were derived from CD8+ T cells from peripheral blood mononuclear cells, sampled in the first trimester of pregnancy. The receptors here all came from a female donor in good health, enrolled as a control in a pregnancy study.

V and J are TRBV29-1 and TRBJ2-3, with D perhaps matching TRBD2 (5 bases). V was pared by 8 bases and J by 6 bases, with 15 bases between. Germline V CDR1 and CDR2: SQVTM, ANQGSEA. The CDR3 totals 12 residues. The CDR3: CSQLSPGDTQYF. The CDR3 nucleotides are TGCAGCCAACTCTCCCCGGGGGATACGCAGTATTTT.

V and J are TRBV2 and TRBJ2-3, with a weak D call TRBD2 (5 bases). The CDR3 consists of 17 residues. The V end was cut by 2 bases, the J end by 2 bases, with 17 bases between. From germline, CDR1 is SNHLY and CDR2 FYNNEI. The CDR3, as DNA: TGTGCCAGCAGTGAATGGAGGCAGCGTCGTAACACAGATACGCAGTATTTT. Translated: CASSEWRQRRNTDTQYF.

This sequence joins TRBV9 and TRBJ1-3; D is uncertain. The V gene lost 0 bases and the J gene lost 2 bases, with 9 bases spanning the gap. The CDR3 covers 15 residues. Per germline, CDR1 SGDLS and CDR2 YYNGEE. The CDR3 nucleotides are TGTGCCAGCAGCGTAGGGCAGGATCCTGGAAACACCATATATTTT. The encoded protein is CASSVGQDPGNTIYF.

The rearrangement uses TRBV7-9 and TRBJ2-7, with D hard to call. Trimming removed 4 bases from V and 3 bases from J, with 13 bases in between. Germline CDR1 SEHNR, CDR2 FQNEAQ (reference sequence). The CDR3 runs 14 residues. The chain's CDR3 is CASSSPWAVYEQYF. Written as DNA, the CDR3 is TGTGCCAGCAGCTCGCCTTGGGCTGTCTACGAGCAGTACTTC.

CDR3 protein: CASSLSSGGYNEQFF. CDR3 nucleotide sequence: TGTGCCAGCAGTCTTTCTAGCGGGGGATACAATGAGCAGTTCTTC. The rearrangement uses TRBV27 and TRBJ2-1, with 10 bases aligning to TRBD2. This CDR3 spans 15 amino acids. From germline, CDR1 is MNHEY and CDR2 SMNVEV (reference sequence). V lost 5 bases to trimming and J lost 4 bases; unmatched junction nucleotides: 5.

This clone was picked up one time. The gene calls are TRBV6-4 and TRBJ2-3; TRBD2 matches 13 bases. The V gene end was trimmed by 4 bases and the J gene end by 1 base; junction bases not matched to a gene: 2. Germline CDR1 reads MRHNA; CDR2 reads SNTAGT. The CDR3 has 16 residues. In nucleotides, the CDR3 is TGTGCCAGCAGTGCCGGGACTAGCGGGGGCACAGATACGCAGTATTTT. Translated, it gives CASSAGTSGGTDTQYF.

The V call is TRBV6-5, the J call TRBJ1-2; D is unresolved. Per germline, CDR1 MNHEY and CDR2 SVGAGI. The CDR3 loop spans 15 amino acids. V was trimmed by 0 bases and J by 5 bases, leaving 13 bases between them. The CDR3: CASSYSRSGLYGYTF. The CDR3 DNA follows: TGTGCCAGCAGTTACTCGAGGTCCGGTTTATATGGCTACACCTTC.

The V call is TRBV19, the J call TRBJ2-2; D is possibly TRBD2 (6 bases). The CDR3 runs to 13 residues. Germline V gives CDR1 LNHDA, CDR2 SQIVND (reference sequence). The V gene lost 6 bases and the J gene lost 6 bases, with 11 bases spanning the gap. CDR3 amino acids: CASSPGGAGELFF. The CDR3 nucleotides are TGTGCCAGTAGCCCCGGGGGTGCCGGGGAGCTGTTTTTT.

This CDR3 reads CASSLDRGKTEAFF. For the CDR3, the DNA is TGCGCCAGCAGCTTGGACAGGGGGAAAACTGAAGCTTTCTTT. The rearrangement uses TRBV5-1 and TRBJ1-1, with 8 bases fitting TRBD1. Germline CDR1 reads SGHRS; CDR2 reads YFSETQ. With 0 bases clipped from V and 5 bases from J, the junction kept 3 bases outside the gene matches. The CDR3 runs 14 residues.

As DNA, the CDR3 is TGTGCCAGCAGCTCAGGGGGTAGGTCCTACGAGCAGTACTTC. It is translated as CASSSGGRSYEQYF. This chain connects TRBV7-9 to TRBJ2-7; 7 nucleotides agree with TRBD1. Germline-derived CDR1 and CDR2 are SEHNR and FQNEAQ (reference sequence). V dropped 4 bases and J dropped 1; count of bases not matched to a gene: 4. CDR3 length: 14 amino acids.

The rearrangement uses TRBV18 and TRBJ1-1, with D unresolved. The germline V gene has CDR1 KGHSH and CDR2 LQKENI. The CDR3 sequence is 14 residues long. The germline V and J ends were trimmed by 3 bases and 3 bases, with 11 bases remaining between them. Here the CDR3 reads CASSPGRRDTEAFF. CDR3 bases: TGTGCCAGCTCACCTGGAAGGAGGGACACTGAAGCTTTCTTT.

This chain links TRBV5-4 with TRBJ2-7; 8 bases align to TRBD1. The CDR3 has 14 residues. Germline CDR1 is SGHNT and CDR2 is YYREEE (reference sequence). Trimming cost V 5 bases and J 5 bases; bases outside gene matches: 9. In nucleotides, the CDR3 is TGTGCCAGCAGTGGACGAACAGGGGGTGACGAGCAGTACTTC. This translates into CASSGRTGGDEQYF.

V usage is TRBV2 and J usage is TRBJ2-1, with 11 nucleotides matching TRBD2. The CDR3 runs 19 residues. Germline CDR1 reads SNHLY; CDR2 reads FYNNEI. The V segment lost 6 bases and the J segment 0 bases; nucleotides outside the gene matches: 13. The chain's CDR3 is CASSVVSGRVLSSYNEQFF. CDR3 bases: TGTGCCAGCAGCGTAGTTAGCGGGAGGGTTCTCAGCTCCTACAATGAGCAGTTCTTC.

The rearrangement uses TRBV27 and TRBJ1-5, with 8 bases that match TRBD1. From germline, CDR1 is MNHEY and CDR2 SMNVEV (reference sequence). Unmatched junction bases numbered 9, after V lost 8 bases and J lost 3 bases. This CDR3 comprises 15 residues. The CDR3: CASAQGAPYNQPQHF. CDR3 bases: TGTGCCAGCGCCCAGGGGGCACCCTACAATCAGCCCCAGCATTTT.

This clone was counted a single time. This rearrangement joins TRBV2 to TRBJ2-1; TRBD2 agrees at 9 bases. The ends lost 7 bases at V and 0 bases at J; junction bases unmatched: 10. CDR3 size: 17 residues. Germline loops: CDR1 SNHLY, CDR2 FYNNEI. The CDR3 loop reads CASISGGLLGSYNEQFF. The CDR3 DNA is TGTGCCAGCATCAGCGGGGGGCTTTTAGGCTCCTACAATGAGCAGTTCTTC.

The chain employs TRBV7-9 and TRBJ2-5; 13 bases map to TRBD2. Germline V CDR1 and CDR2: SEHNR, FQNEAQ (reference sequence). With 8 bases clipped from V and 4 bases from J, the junction kept 7 bases outside the gene matches. CDR3 length equals 15 residues. The DNA of the CDR3 is TGTGCCAGCTCGCCCGGGACTAGCGGGACAGAGACCCAGTACTTC. Translation gives CASSPGTSGTETQYF.

This clone was picked up one time. The chain links TRBV4-1 to TRBJ2-2; TRBD2 aligns across 8 bases. The CDR3 is made up of 19 amino acids. With V trimmed by 0 bases and J by 4 bases, 13 bases remained unmatched. The germline V gene has CDR1 MGHRA and CDR2 YSYEKL. The CDR3 region has the DNA TGCGCCAGCAGCCAAGATGCGACTAGCGCCCCAGGCGGCACCGGGGAGCTGTTTTTT. Translated: CASSQDATSAPGGTGELFF.

This rearrangement joins TRBV28 to TRBJ2-5; TRBD1 matches at 11 bases. The CDR3 has 15 amino acids. Trimming took 1 base from V and 11 from J; bases not matched to a gene: 9. Looked up from germline, CDR1 is MDHEN and CDR2 is SYDVKM. CDR3 nucleotides: TGTGCCAGCAGTTTATTCGGAGGACAGGGGGCCCCTCAGTACTTC. It is translated as CASSLFGGQGAPQYF.

The chain carries TRBV28 and TRBJ2-7; possible D gene TRBD2, 7 bases. Trimming shortened V by 7 bases and J by 3 bases, and 37 bases separated the two germline ends. Germline CDR1 and CDR2: MDHEN and SYDVKM. This CDR3 has 21 amino acids. In nucleotides, the CDR3 is TGTGCCAGCACTCCTTGGGGGGGGCCAGCGGGCCGGAGGACAAACAACTACGAGCAGTACTTC. Translation: CASTPWGGPAGRRTNNYEQYF. The full variable domain, with the rest looked up from reference TRBV28 and TRBJ2-7, is DVKVTQSSRYLVKRTGEKVFLECVQDMDHENMFWYRQDPGLGLRLIYFSYDVKMKEKGDIPEGYSVSREKKERFSLILESASTNQTSMYLCASTPWGGPAGRRTNNYEQYFGPGTRLTVT.

Judged by abundance, this clone is medium-sized. This chain links TRBV6-4 with TRBJ2-2; 8 positions match TRBD2. CDR1 is MRHNA and CDR2 is SNTAGT in the germline V gene. There are 14 residues in the CDR3. The junction had 0 bases not matched to a gene; V was cut back by 2 bases and J by 4 bases. Here the CDR3 reads CASSDGTSTGELFF. DNA for the CDR3: TGTGCCAGCAGTGACGGGACTAGCACCGGGGAGCTGTTTTTT.

The chain is built from TRBV6-1 and TRBJ2-2; 7 nucleotides match TRBD1. V lost 3 bases, J lost 0 bases, and 4 bases stayed unmatched. CDR1 is MNHNS and CDR2 is SASEGT in the germline V gene. CDR3 length: 16 amino acids. The CDR3 DNA is TGTGCCAGCAGTGAGACAGGGCACTCGAACACCGGGGAGCTGTTTTTT. Amino acids: CASSETGHSNTGELFF.

The V gene is TRBV27, the J gene TRBJ1-4; D is unclear. V lost 5 bases to trimming and J lost 4 bases, with 8 bases between them. Germline CDR1 and CDR2: MNHEY and SMNVEV (reference sequence). CDR3 length: 13 amino acids. In nucleotides, the CDR3 is TGTGCCAGCAGTCTAGTGGGTAATGAAAAACTGTTTTTT. Encoded protein: CASSLVGNEKLFF.

This clone was counted once. The chain carries TRBV6-1 and TRBJ2-3, with 7 bases lining up with TRBD1. The V and J ends lost 3 bases and 0 bases, in that order; junction bases with no gene match: 3. The germline V gene has CDR1 MNHNS and CDR2 SASEGT. The CDR3 covers 15 residues. CDR3 protein: CASSEAQGSTDTQYF. DNA for the CDR3: TGTGCCAGCAGTGAGGCACAGGGGAGCACAGATACGCAGTATTTT.

The chain joins TRBV6-4 to TRBJ2-3, with D possibly TRBD2 on 5 matching bases. Germline-derived CDR1 and CDR2 are MRHNA and SNTAGT. The CDR3 sequence is 13 residues long. Trimming pared 4 bases from V and 2 bases from J, leaving 7 bases between. Here the CDR3 reads CASSGRDTDTQYF. The CDR3 nucleotides are TGTGCCAGCAGTGGCCGGGACACAGATACGCAGTATTTT.

This clone is labeled medium-sized. The V and J genes are TRBV29-1 and TRBJ2-5; a weak D match, TRBD2 (6 bases). The CDR3 totals 11 residues. V was pared by 7 bases and J by 2 bases, with 8 bases between. CDR1 SQVTM and CDR2 ANQGSEA come from the germline V gene. CDR3 DNA: TGCAGCGGACTAGGACAAGAGACCCAGTACTTC. Translation gives CSGLGQETQYF.

The chain combines TRBV4-2 with TRBJ1-3, with 7 nucleotides matching TRBD1. The V segment lost 5 bases and the J segment 9 bases; nucleotides outside the gene matches: 13. The V gene's germline CDR1 is LGHNA and CDR2 YNFKEQ. CDR3 length equals 15 residues. In DNA form, the CDR3 reads TGTGCCAGCAGCTCTCCCCCCGGGACAGACAGCACCATATATTTT. Its translation: CASSSPPGTDSTIYF.